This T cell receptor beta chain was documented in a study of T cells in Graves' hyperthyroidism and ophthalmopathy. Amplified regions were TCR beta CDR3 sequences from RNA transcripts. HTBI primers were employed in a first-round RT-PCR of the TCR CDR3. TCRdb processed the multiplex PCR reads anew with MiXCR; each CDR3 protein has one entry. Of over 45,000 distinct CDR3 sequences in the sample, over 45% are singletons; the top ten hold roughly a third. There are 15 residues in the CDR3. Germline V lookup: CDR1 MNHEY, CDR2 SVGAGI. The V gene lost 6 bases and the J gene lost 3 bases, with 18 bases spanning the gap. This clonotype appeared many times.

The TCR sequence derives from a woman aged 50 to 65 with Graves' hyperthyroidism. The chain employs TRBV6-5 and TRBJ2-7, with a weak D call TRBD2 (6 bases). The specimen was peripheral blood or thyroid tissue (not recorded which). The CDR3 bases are TGTGCCAGCAGCTATGGACTATTAGGGAACTACGAGCAGTACTTC. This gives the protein CASSYGLLGNYEQYF.